The subject of this entry is one TCR beta chain. The data belong to a study of blood T cell repertoires in COVID-19. V shed 3 bases, J shed 8 bases, and the junction held 7 bases outside the gene matches. CDR1 and CDR2 from the germline V gene are MNHEY and SVGAGI. This CDR3 has 14 amino acids. Authors' data handling: By means of reference gene primer amplification, nucleated cell counts were estimated. Sequencing used immunoSEQ multiplex PCR; TCRdb keeps in-frame clones, though not all of them. V, J and clone size reflect that table, while D and trimming were determined from the DNA. The sample has about 200,000 clones; approximately 94% are singletons.

Sequencing used peripheral blood. The V call is TRBV6-5, the J call TRBJ2-1, with 7 bases identical to TRBD2. The source of this sequence is a man aged 25 to 40 with COVID-19, enrolled during active disease. This chain's CDR3 is CASSYGAGVDEQFF. The CDR3 DNA follows: TGTGCCAGCAGTTATGGGGCGGGGGTTGATGAGCAGTTCTTC.